A selection of T cell receptor beta chains follows, all from one sample in a study of T cells after yellow fever vaccination. TCRdb itself ran the 5' RACE reads through MiXCR, one entry per CDR3 protein. There are about 350,000 distinct CDR3 sequences in the sample; around 13% occur only once, and approximately 3.4% lies in the top ten. The source material was CD4+ T cells sorted from PBMCs, sampled 15 days after the yellow fever booster vaccination. These receptor sequences come from a man aged 18-30 years who received the YFV17D yellow fever vaccine. Each CDR3 is given with its conserved first and last residue. The order of the fields is V gene, D gene, clone size, CDR3 length, J gene, CDR3 protein, CDR3 DNA. The D gene is left open where the match is weak. Clone size is stated in some rows and not others, as once, few, many or a class when expanded.

v_call: TRBV5-1; d_call: TRBD1; clone_size: few; cdr3_length: 16; j_call: TRBJ2-1; cdr3_aa: CASSSDRALSYNEQFF; cdr3_nt: TGCGCCAGCAGCTCGGACAGGGCCCTCTCCTACAATGAGCAGTTCTTC
v_call: TRBV7-8; d_call: -; clone_size: few; cdr3_length: 13; j_call: TRBJ1-2; cdr3_aa: CASSLVPDYGYTF; cdr3_nt: TGTGCCAGCAGCTTAGTTCCCGATTATGGCTACACCTTC
v_call: TRBV5-5; d_call: -; clone_size: -; cdr3_length: 15; j_call: TRBJ2-1; cdr3_aa: CASSYNRAGHNEQFF; cdr3_nt: TGTGCCAGCAGCTACAACAGGGCAGGCCACAATGAGCAGTTCTTC
v_call: TRBV11-2; d_call: -; clone_size: many; cdr3_length: 15; j_call: TRBJ2-1; cdr3_aa: CASSLGGTPYNEQFF; cdr3_nt: TGTGCCAGCAGCTTAGGCGGGACCCCTTACAATGAGCAGTTCTTC
v_call: TRBV5-1; d_call: -; clone_size: few; cdr3_length: 15; j_call: TRBJ2-2; cdr3_aa: CASSPGTDPTGELFF; cdr3_nt: TGCGCCAGCAGCCCAGGGACGGACCCTACCGGGGAGCTGTTTTTT
v_call: TRBV7-2; d_call: -; clone_size: many; cdr3_length: 14; j_call: TRBJ2-5; cdr3_aa: CASSSRGAGETQYF; cdr3_nt: TGTGCCAGCAGCTCCCGCGGGGCGGGGGAGACCCAGTACTTC
v_call: TRBV9; d_call: -; clone_size: few; cdr3_length: 17; j_call: TRBJ1-5; cdr3_aa: CASSAPQGTHSNQPQHF; cdr3_nt: TGTGCCAGCAGCGCCCCCCAGGGGACCCATAGCAATCAGCCCCAGCATTTT
v_call: TRBV12-5; d_call: -; clone_size: -; cdr3_length: 14; j_call: TRBJ1-4; cdr3_aa: CASSKEGQCEKLFF; cdr3_nt: TGTGCCAGCAGCAAAGAGGGCCAGTGCGAAAAGCTGTTTTTT
v_call: TRBV19; d_call: -; clone_size: -; cdr3_length: 15; j_call: TRBJ1-2; cdr3_aa: CASSIATATGYGYTF; cdr3_nt: TGTGCCAGTAGTATCGCGACAGCGACTGGCTATGGCTACACCTTC
v_call: TRBV6-5; d_call: -; clone_size: few; cdr3_length: 15; j_call: TRBJ1-2; cdr3_aa: CASSYMRGGFYGYTF; cdr3_nt: TGTGCCAGCAGTTATATGAGAGGCGGATTCTATGGCTACACCTTC
v_call: TRBV9; d_call: TRBD1; clone_size: -; cdr3_length: 14; j_call: TRBJ2-5; cdr3_aa: CASSGTGGRETQYF; cdr3_nt: TGTGCCAGCAGTGGGACAGGGGGCAGGGAGACCCAGTACTTC
v_call: TRBV7-9; d_call: -; clone_size: few; cdr3_length: 13; j_call: TRBJ2-5; cdr3_aa: CASSKDLSETQYF; cdr3_nt: TGTGCCAGCAGCAAAGATCTGTCGGAGACCCAGTACTTC
v_call: TRBV7-8; d_call: -; clone_size: few; cdr3_length: 13; j_call: TRBJ1-2; cdr3_aa: CASSLDGKADYTF; cdr3_nt: TGTGCCAGCAGCTTAGACGGGAAGGCGGACTACACCTTC
v_call: TRBV4-3; d_call: -; clone_size: few; cdr3_length: 14; j_call: TRBJ2-5; cdr3_aa: CASSLRFAQETQYF; cdr3_nt: TGCGCCAGCAGCCTACGATTCGCTCAAGAGACCCAGTACTTC
v_call: TRBV7-2; d_call: -; clone_size: many; cdr3_length: 14; j_call: TRBJ2-2; cdr3_aa: CASSPVANTGELFF; cdr3_nt: TGTGCCAGCAGCCCAGTAGCGAACACCGGGGAGCTGTTTTTT
v_call: TRBV7-3; d_call: -; clone_size: many; cdr3_length: 14; j_call: TRBJ1-6; cdr3_aa: CASSLRGLGSPLHF; cdr3_nt: TGTGCCAGCAGCTTACGGGGGTTGGGTTCACCCCTCCACTTT
v_call: TRBV20-1; d_call: -; clone_size: many; cdr3_length: 12; j_call: TRBJ1-2; cdr3_aa: CSAHLGLYGYTF; cdr3_nt: TGCAGTGCTCACCTCGGGCTTTATGGCTACACCTTC
v_call: TRBV12-3/TRBV12-4; d_call: -; clone_size: many; cdr3_length: 11; j_call: TRBJ2-2; cdr3_aa: CASSFSGELFF; cdr3_nt: TGTGCCAGCAGTTTCTCCGGGGAGCTGTTTTTT
v_call: TRBV4-2; d_call: TRBD2; clone_size: -; cdr3_length: 14; j_call: TRBJ2-1; cdr3_aa: CASNRGGFQNEQFF; cdr3_nt: TGTGCCAGCAACCGGGGGGGGTTTCAAAATGAGCAGTTCTTC
v_call: TRBV19; d_call: TRBD2; clone_size: few; cdr3_length: 14; j_call: TRBJ2-1; cdr3_aa: CASSIGTSGGVQFF; cdr3_nt: TGTGCCAGTAGTATCGGGACTAGCGGAGGAGTGCAGTTCTTC
v_call: TRBV9; d_call: -; clone_size: -; cdr3_length: 15; j_call: TRBJ1-6; cdr3_aa: CASSVGGSYNSPLHF; cdr3_nt: TGTGCCAGCAGCGTAGGCGGTTCTTATAATTCACCCCTCCACTTT
v_call: TRBV7-2; d_call: -; clone_size: -; cdr3_length: 14; j_call: TRBJ1-2; cdr3_aa: CASSLDLQGRGYTF; cdr3_nt: TGTGCCAGCAGCTTAGATCTCCAGGGGCGAGGCTACACCTTC
v_call: TRBV5-1; d_call: TRBD1; clone_size: few; cdr3_length: 14; j_call: TRBJ1-1; cdr3_aa: CASSIQGADTEAFF; cdr3_nt: TGCGCCAGCAGCATACAGGGGGCGGACACTGAAGCTTTCTTT
v_call: TRBV28; d_call: TRBD1; clone_size: -; cdr3_length: 16; j_call: TRBJ2-1; cdr3_aa: CASSRLQGVVSNEQFF; cdr3_nt: TGTGCCAGCAGTAGACTCCAGGGGGTGGTCAGCAATGAGCAGTTCTTC
v_call: TRBV4-1; d_call: -; clone_size: few; cdr3_length: 15; j_call: TRBJ1-5; cdr3_aa: CASRSIRASNQPQHF; cdr3_nt: TGCGCCAGCAGATCGATCCGGGCGAGCAATCAGCCCCAGCATTTT
v_call: TRBV9; d_call: TRBD1; clone_size: -; cdr3_length: 14; j_call: TRBJ1-2; cdr3_aa: CASTPGGGWYGYTF; cdr3_nt: TGTGCCAGCACCCCAGGGGGGGGCTGGTATGGCTACACCTTC